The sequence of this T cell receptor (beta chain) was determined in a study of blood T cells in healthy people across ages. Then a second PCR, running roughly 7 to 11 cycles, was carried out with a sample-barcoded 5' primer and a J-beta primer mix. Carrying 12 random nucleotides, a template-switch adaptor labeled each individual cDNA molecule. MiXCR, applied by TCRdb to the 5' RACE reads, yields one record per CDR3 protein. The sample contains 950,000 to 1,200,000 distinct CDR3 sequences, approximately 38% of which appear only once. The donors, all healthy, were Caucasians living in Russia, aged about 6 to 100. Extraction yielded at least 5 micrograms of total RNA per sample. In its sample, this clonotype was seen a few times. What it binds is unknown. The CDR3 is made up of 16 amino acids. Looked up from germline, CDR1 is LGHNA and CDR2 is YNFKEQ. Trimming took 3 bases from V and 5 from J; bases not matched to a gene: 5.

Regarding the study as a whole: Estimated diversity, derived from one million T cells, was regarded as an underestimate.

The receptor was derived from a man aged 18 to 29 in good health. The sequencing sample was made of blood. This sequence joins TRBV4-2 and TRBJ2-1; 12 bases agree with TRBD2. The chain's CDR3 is CASSQLAGGRNNEQFF. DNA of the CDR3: TGTGCCAGCAGCCAGCTAGCGGGGGGGCGGAACAATGAGCAGTTCTTC.